This TCR beta chain was profiled in a study of cytotoxic CD8 clonotypes in ibrutinib-treated CLL. In the study overall: Response samples were obtained once patients had received a median around 12 months of treatment, range 6 to 36. There were, on average, approximately 260,000 productive templates and about 85,000 productive rearrangements per sample.

This table comes from immunoSEQ multiplex PCR, and its TCRdb copy is limited to in-frame clones, with some not included. The sample lists roughly 150,000 clones; 81% were seen once. V gave up 7 bases and J gave up 1 base, with 15 bases separating them. Germline CDR1 and CDR2: SNHLY and FYNNEI. This CDR3 contains 15 residues. This TCR was sampled from a human donor with chronic lymphocytic leukemia. The chain links TRBV2 to TRBJ2-3, with D possibly TRBD2 on 6 matching bases. The material was PBMCs, obtained after 12 months of ibrutinib treatment. In nucleotides, the CDR3 is TGTGCCAGCACCCCGGACGGGAGAGGCACAGATACGCAGTATTTT. It is translated as CASTPDGRGTDTQYF.